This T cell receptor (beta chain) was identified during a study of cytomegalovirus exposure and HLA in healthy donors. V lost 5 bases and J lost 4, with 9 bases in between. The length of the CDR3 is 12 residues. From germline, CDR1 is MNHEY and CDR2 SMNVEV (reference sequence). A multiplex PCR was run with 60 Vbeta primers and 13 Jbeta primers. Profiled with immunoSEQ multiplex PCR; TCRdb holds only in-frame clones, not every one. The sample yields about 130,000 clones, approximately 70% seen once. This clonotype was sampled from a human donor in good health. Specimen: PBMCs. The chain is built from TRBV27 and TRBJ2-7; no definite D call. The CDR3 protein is CASSDQDYEQYF. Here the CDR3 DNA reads TGTGCCAGCAGTGATCAGGATTACGAGCAGTACTTC.